The sequence of this T cell receptor (beta chain) was determined in a study of identical twins. This clonotype was seen a handful of times. Its target is not known. The donor group consisted entirely of healthy Caucasians. Notes on the study in general: Cross-sectional statistical analysis was relied on for the conclusions, without the same donors being followed. Alpha sequences out of frame and shared by twins had excess low generation probability.

TCRdb ran MiXCR on the 5' RACE reads and lists one entry per CDR3 protein. The sample lists 550,000 to 700,000 distinct CDR3 sequences, 21% occurring once. These data were also reused for a study on T cells expressing NK-cell markers. That work states: Sorted CD3+CD56-NKG2C+, CD3+CD56+NKG2C+ and CD3+CD56+NKG2C- T cells supplied the TCR beta repertoires.

The sample taken for sequencing was PBMCs. The receptor comes from a woman aged 18-29 years in good health.

CDR3 coding DNA: TGCGCCAGCAGCCATACGGGACTACCGGGGATCGACGAGCAGTACTTC. Translating gives CASSHTGLPGIDEQYF. The chain couples TRBV5-1 to TRBJ2-7, with 7 bases identical to TRBD2. This CDR3 contains 16 residues. The germline V gene has CDR1 SGHRS and CDR2 YFSETQ. The junction had 15 bases not matched to a gene; V was cut back by 4 bases and J by 5 bases.